Shown below are 8 T cell receptor beta chains from a single sample sequenced in a study of OX40 agonist ivuxolimab in advanced cancers. The method was immunoSEQ multiplex PCR; TCRdb's version includes in-frame clones alone and lacks a portion of them. Of about 41,000 clones detected, around 87% appear once; the ten largest clones hold approximately 3.7%. Sequencing was performed on CD4+ or CD8+ T cells sorted from blood, taken in a trial of the OX40 agonist ivuxolimab. These receptors were taken from an adult with an advanced solid tumor such as melanoma, head and neck, liver or kidney cancer.

In its sample, this clone was seen once. This chain links TRBV19 with TRBJ2-5, with TRBD1 matching 8 bases. CDR1 is LNHDA and CDR2 is SQIVND in the germline V gene (reference sequence). Unmatched junction bases numbered 6, after V lost 9 bases and J lost 3 bases. CDR3 length: 13 amino acids. CDR3 coding DNA: TGTGCCAGGTTGGGACAGGCCGAAGAGACCCAGTACTTC. The encoded protein is CARLGQAEETQYF.

The CDR3 DNA reads as TGTGCCAGCTCACCGGACAGGGTGGGAGAGCAGTACTTC. It specifies CASSPDRVGEQYF. The chain combines TRBV18 with TRBJ2-7; 8 bases align to TRBD1. Germline V lookup: CDR1 KGHSH, CDR2 LQKENI. CDR3 size: 13 residues. Trimming cost V 3 bases and J 7 bases; bases outside gene matches: 5.

The V and J genes are TRBV5-4 and TRBJ1-2, with 7 bases matching TRBD1. With V trimmed by 1 base and J by 3 bases, 3 bases remained unmatched. Germline lookup yields CDR1 SGHNT and CDR2 YYREEE (reference sequence). This CDR3 is 14 amino acids long. The CDR3 region has the DNA TGTGCCAGCAGCTTGCCCAGGGGGGACTATGGCTACACCTTC. Protein product: CASSLPRGDYGYTF.

The rearrangement uses TRBV28 and TRBJ1-5, with 7 positions matching TRBD1. With V trimmed by 2 bases and J by 4 bases, 8 bases remained unmatched. Germline CDR1 is MDHEN and CDR2 is SYDVKM. This CDR3 is 16 amino acids long. The CDR3 DNA follows: TGTGCCAGCAGTTTAGATTTAGGACAGGAAAATCAGCCCCAGCATTTT. Protein: CASSLDLGQENQPQHF. The full variable domain, in which reference TRBV28 and TRBJ1-5 provide the parts outside the CDR3, is DVKVTQSSRYLVKRTGEKVFLECVQDMDHENMFWYRQDPGLGLRLIYFSYDVKMKEKGDIPEGYSVSREKKERFSLILESASTNQTSMYLCASSLDLGQENQPQHFGDGTRLSIL.

A single count supports this clone. V gene TRBV11-1 combines with J gene TRBJ2-4; 10 bases map to TRBD2. CDR3 size: 16 residues. With 2 bases clipped from V and 6 bases from J, the junction kept 7 bases outside the gene matches. The germline gives CDR1 SGHAT, CDR2 FQDESV (reference sequence). Here the CDR3 reads CASSLNLAGVVNIQYF. In DNA form, the CDR3 reads TGTGCCAGCAGCTTAAACCTAGCGGGAGTTGTAAACATTCAGTACTTC.

The chain employs TRBV7-8 and TRBJ2-1, with D possibly TRBD2 on 6 matching bases. V was shortened by 5 bases and J by 4 bases, with 21 bases between the two germline ends. Germline V lookup: CDR1 SGHVS, CDR2 FQNEAQ. This CDR3 is 17 amino acids long. CDR3 sequence: CASSPPRGRRGYNEQFF. DNA for the CDR3: TGTGCCAGCAGCCCGCCACGGGGGAGGAGGGGATACAATGAGCAGTTCTTC. The whole variable domain, filled in from reference TRBV7-8 and TRBJ2-1, reads GAGVSQSPRYKVAKRGQDVALRCDPISGHVSLFWYQQALGQGPEFLTYFQNEAQLDKSGLPSDRFFAERPEGSVSTLKIQRTQQEDSAVYLCASSPPRGRRGYNEQFFGPGTRLTVL.

J is TRBJ2-5 and V is TRBV10-2, with a possible D match to TRBD2 (5 bases). Trimming stripped 3 bases from V and 5 bases from J, with 10 bases between. The CDR3 runs to 13 residues. From germline, CDR1 is WSHSY and CDR2 SAAADI. DNA of the CDR3: TGCGCCAGCAGTGACTGGAGGATGGAGACCCAGTACTTC. It yields the protein CASSDWRMETQYF.

This chain uses TRBV5-1 with TRBJ1-1, with TRBD1 as a possible D gene (6 bases). The CDR3 contains 16 residues. CDR1 is SGHRS, CDR2 YFSETQ, per germline. The V end lost 8 bases, the J end lost 0 bases, and 20 bases lay between the germline ends. The DNA for the CDR3 is TGCGCCAGTAGAGTTGGGGTGGGGGCCTTGAACACTGAAGCTTTCTTT. This gives the protein CASRVGVGALNTEAFF.